What follows are 9 T cell receptor beta chains derived from one specimen sequenced in a study of brain T cells in children with intractable seizures. Here immunoSEQ multiplex PCR was the method, and the copy in TCRdb shows in-frame clones only, minus some. Counted here are about 110,000 clones, under 95% occurring once; the ten biggest clones make up 3.5% to 4%. The sample consisted of peripheral blood, taken at surgery. The receptors here all came from a boy under two years old with hemimegalencephaly and intractable seizures.

In the case of this clone: Mismatch with germline at one junction end may stem from a read error. The chain recombines TRBV27 with TRBJ2-2, with unresolved D. The CDR3 totals 11 residues. The V gene's germline CDR1 is MNHEY and CDR2 SMNVEV (reference sequence). The chain's CDR3 is CASKNAGELFF. In DNA, the CDR3 is TGTGCCAGCAAGAACGCCGGGGAGCTGTTTTTT.

V and J are TRBV7-3 and TRBJ2-1; 14 bases are a match to TRBD2. The J segment lost 5 bases and the V segment lost 0 bases, leaving 9 bases of the junction unmatched. CDR3 length: 19 residues. CDR1 and CDR2 (germline): SGHTA, FQGTGA. CDR3 sequence reads: CASSLTGTSGSRGDNEQFF. The CDR3 DNA follows: TGTGCCAGCAGCTTAACAGGGACTAGCGGGAGCAGAGGGGACAATGAGCAGTTCTTC. Full variable domain (rest looked up from reference TRBV7-3 and TRBJ2-1): GAGVSQTPSNKVTEKGKYVELRCDPISGHTALYWYRQSLGQGPEFLIYFQGTGAADDSGLPNDRFFAVRPEGSVSTLKIQRTERGDSAVYLCASSLTGTSGSRGDNEQFFGPGTRLTVL.

The V call is TRBV6-2 or TRBV6-3, the J call TRBJ1-6, with 9 bases aligning to TRBD1. This CDR3 is built from 18 residues. V was pared by 2 bases and J by 7 bases, with 12 bases of the junction left unmatched. Germline assignment: CDR1 MNHEY and CDR2 SVGEGT. CDR3 sequence reads: CASSYGVLGTGTNSPLHF. Written as DNA, the CDR3 is TGTGCCAGCAGTTACGGGGTCCTCGGGACAGGGACCAATTCACCCCTCCACTTT.

This clone occurred once. The chain has TRBV7-2 and TRBJ2-5, with D perhaps matching TRBD1 or TRBD2 (6 bases each). CDR1 SGHTA and CDR2 FQGNSA come from the germline V gene. Trimming shortened V by 2 bases and J by 5 bases, and 12 bases separated the two germline ends. The CDR3 covers 14 residues. CDR3 sequence reads: CASSLSVGGETQYF. CDR3 sequence (DNA): TGTGCCAGCAGCTTATCTGTAGGGGGGGAGACCCAGTACTTC.

The J gene is TRBJ2-5, the V gene TRBV12-5; D might be TRBD1 or TRBD2, each matching 5 bases. The germline CDR1 and CDR2 sequences are LGHNT and FRNRAP. The germline V and J ends were trimmed by 5 bases and 5 bases, with 18 bases remaining between them. This CDR3 region has 15 residues. CDR3 amino acids: CASGPAWGISETQYF. CDR3 coding DNA: TGTGCTAGTGGTCCTGCCTGGGGGATATCGGAGACCCAGTACTTC.

The chain links TRBV14 to TRBJ2-5, with D hard to call. Germline lookup yields CDR1 SGHDN and CDR2 FVKESK. With 4 bases removed from V and 5 bases from J, the gap between germline ends came to 5 bases. This CDR3 comprises 11 residues. CDR3 region: CASSLGETQYF. The CDR3 DNA follows: TGTGCCAGCAGCCTTGGGGAGACCCAGTACTTC.

The chain is built from TRBV19 and TRBJ2-2; D might be TRBD1 (6 bases). The CDR3 sequence is 15 residues long. Trimming cost V 3 bases and J 3 bases, with 11 bases left between them. Looked up from germline, CDR1 is LNHDA and CDR2 is SQIVND (reference sequence). The CDR3: CASSITGRHTGELFF. The CDR3 DNA sequence: TGTGCCAGTAGTATCACAGGGAGACACACCGGGGAGCTGTTTTTT.

This chain connects TRBV10-3 to TRBJ2-1, with 12 nucleotides matching TRBD2. V dropped 3 bases and J dropped 6; count of bases not matched to a gene: 3. Per the germline V gene, CDR1 is ENHRY and CDR2 is SYGVKD. The CDR3 has 15 residues. This chain's CDR3 is CAISERTSGANEQFF. In DNA, the CDR3 is TGTGCCATCAGTGAAAGGACTAGCGGGGCCAATGAGCAGTTCTTC.

V is TRBV24-1 and J is TRBJ2-5; D is undetermined. CDR1 is KGHDR, CDR2 SFDVKD, per germline. V lost 4 bases to trimming and J lost 2 bases, with 13 bases between them. The CDR3 is 15 residues long. The CDR3 region has the DNA TGTGCCACCAGTGAGCTACCGGGCCCTCAAGAGACCCAGTACTTC. It codes for CATSELPGPQETQYF.